The T cell receptor beta chain under discussion was sequenced for a study of T-cell reconstitution after alpha-beta-depleted transplantation in children. Germline V gives CDR1 SGHDN, CDR2 FVKESK. The J segment lost 5 bases and the V segment lost 5 bases, leaving 8 bases of the junction unmatched. The CDR3 runs 14 residues. This clonotype was picked up a small number of times. Unique molecular identifiers featured in how the TCRbeta library was prepared. TCRdb called the PCR reads again in MiXCR, with one record for every CDR3 protein. This table has about 610,000 distinct CDR3 sequences, approximately 10% appearing once.

The material sequenced was PBMCs from the stem cell graft donor, taken from the stem cell graft. The gene calls are TRBV14 and TRBJ1-1, with 7 bases fitting TRBD1. The TCR was taken from a human donor who donated a stem cell graft to a child with acute myeloid leukemia. CDR3 loop: CASSERGGATEAFF. The CDR3 region has the DNA TGTGCCAGCAGCGAAAGAGGGGGCGCGACTGAAGCTTTCTTT.